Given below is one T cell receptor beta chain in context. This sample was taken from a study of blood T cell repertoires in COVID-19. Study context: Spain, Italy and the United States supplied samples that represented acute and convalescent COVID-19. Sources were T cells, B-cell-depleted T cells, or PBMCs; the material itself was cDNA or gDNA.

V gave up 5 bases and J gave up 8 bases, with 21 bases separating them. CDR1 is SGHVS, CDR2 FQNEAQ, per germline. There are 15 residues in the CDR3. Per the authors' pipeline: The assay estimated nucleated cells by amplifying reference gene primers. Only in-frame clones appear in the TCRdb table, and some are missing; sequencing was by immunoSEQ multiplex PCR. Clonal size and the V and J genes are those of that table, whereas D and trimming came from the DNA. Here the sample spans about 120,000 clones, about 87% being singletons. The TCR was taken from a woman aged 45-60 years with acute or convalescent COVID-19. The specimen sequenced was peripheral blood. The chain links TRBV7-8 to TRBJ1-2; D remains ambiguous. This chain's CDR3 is CASSPGLSRGGGYTF. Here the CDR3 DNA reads TGTGCCAGCAGCCCTGGTCTCTCCCGTGGAGGGGGCTACACCTTC.